This TCR beta chain was captured in a study of cytomegalovirus exposure and HLA in healthy donors. General study results and limits: Researchers had no immune exposure information except CMV serostatus available. A later analysis linked a missense variant in DCLRE1C to the trimming of TCR beta V and J genes.

With respect to this clone: Antigen: not known.

Amplification used 60 Vbeta primers and 13 Jbeta primers. Assay used: immunoSEQ multiplex PCR; TCRdb lists only in-frame clones, some missing. The profile shows 110,000 to 150,000 clones, about three quarters of them singletons. The germline CDR1 and CDR2 sequences are SGHRS and YFSETQ. This CDR3 comprises 17 residues. V lost 4 bases and J lost 4; bases outside the gene matches: 14. The V and J genes are TRBV5-1 and TRBJ2-3; 8 nucleotides line up with TRBD2. Material: PBMCs. The TCR comes from a male donor in good health and CMV-seronegative. CDR3 loop: CASSTNAAGVGADTQYF. CDR3 bases: TGCGCCAGCAGCACCAACGCAGCGGGGGTGGGGGCAGATACGCAGTATTTT.